The present entry profiles one TCR beta chain with its context. This sample was taken from a study of blood T cell repertoires in COVID-19. Looking at the study overall: Researchers got acute and convalescent COVID-19 samples from the United States, Italy and Spain. T cells, B-cell-depleted T cells, or PBMCs supplied cDNA or gDNA.

In the original processing: Amplification from reference gene primers served as the basis for estimated nucleated cell counts. Here immunoSEQ multiplex PCR was the method, and the copy in TCRdb shows in-frame clones only, minus some. The V and J calls and clone size are taken from that table; D and trimming were inferred from the DNA. This table holds approximately 82,000 clones, around 83% found once. This CDR3 spans 11 amino acids. This sequence originates from a woman aged 70-85 years with acute or convalescent COVID-19. This chain uses TRBV21-1 with TRBJ2-7; TRBD1 is the table's D call, not checked against the DNA. TRBV21-1 is a pseudogene. Material: peripheral blood. CDR3 sequence (DNA): TGTGCCAGCAGCAAGTGGGGGCCCATGAGCTTC. Translated: CASSKWGPMSF.